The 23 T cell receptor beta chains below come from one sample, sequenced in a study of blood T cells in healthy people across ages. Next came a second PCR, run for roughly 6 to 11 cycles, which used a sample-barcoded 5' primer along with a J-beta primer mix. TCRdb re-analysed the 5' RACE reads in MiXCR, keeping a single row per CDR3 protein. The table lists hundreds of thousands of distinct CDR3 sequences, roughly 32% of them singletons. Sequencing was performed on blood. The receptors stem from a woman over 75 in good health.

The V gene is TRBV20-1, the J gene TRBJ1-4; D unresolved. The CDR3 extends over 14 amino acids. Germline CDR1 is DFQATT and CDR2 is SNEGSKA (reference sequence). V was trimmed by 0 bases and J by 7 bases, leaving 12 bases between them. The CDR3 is CSARDRVFSEKLFF. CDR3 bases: TGCAGTGCTAGAGATCGGGTCTTTAGTGAAAAACTGTTTTTT.

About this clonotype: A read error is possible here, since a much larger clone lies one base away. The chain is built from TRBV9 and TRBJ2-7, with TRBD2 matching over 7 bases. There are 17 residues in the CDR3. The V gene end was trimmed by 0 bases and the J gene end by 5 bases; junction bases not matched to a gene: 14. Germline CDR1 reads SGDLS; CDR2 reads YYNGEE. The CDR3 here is CASSVERSGALMDEQYF. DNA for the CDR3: TGTGCCAGCAGCGTAGAGAGGAGCGGGGCCCTCATGGACGAGCAGTACTTC.

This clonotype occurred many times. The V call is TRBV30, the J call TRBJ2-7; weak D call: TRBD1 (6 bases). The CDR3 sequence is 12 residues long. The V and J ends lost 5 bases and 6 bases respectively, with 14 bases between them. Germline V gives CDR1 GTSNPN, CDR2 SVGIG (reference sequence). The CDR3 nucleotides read TGTGCCTGGGGGATGGCAGGGGTCGAGCAGTACTTC. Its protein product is CAWGMAGVEQYF.

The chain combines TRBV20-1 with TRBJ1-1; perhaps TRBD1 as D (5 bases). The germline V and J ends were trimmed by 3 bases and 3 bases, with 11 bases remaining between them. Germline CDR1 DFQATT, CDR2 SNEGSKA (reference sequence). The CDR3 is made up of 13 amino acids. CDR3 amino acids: CSASNPGDTEAFF. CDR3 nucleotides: TGCAGTGCTAGCAACCCGGGGGACACTGAAGCTTTCTTT.

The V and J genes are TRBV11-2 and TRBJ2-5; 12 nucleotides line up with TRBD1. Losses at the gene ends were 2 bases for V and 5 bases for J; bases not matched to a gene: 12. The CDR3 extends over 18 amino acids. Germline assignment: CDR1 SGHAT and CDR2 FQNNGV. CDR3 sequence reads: CASSLKVSGTGGRETQYF. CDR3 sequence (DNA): TGTGCCAGCAGCTTAAAGGTTTCGGGGACAGGGGGCAGGGAGACCCAGTACTTC.

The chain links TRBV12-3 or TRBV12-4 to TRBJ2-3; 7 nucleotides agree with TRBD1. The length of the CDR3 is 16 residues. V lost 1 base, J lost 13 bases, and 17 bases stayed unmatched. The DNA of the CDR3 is TGTGCCAGCAGTTTAGGGGACAGATCCGGGACAGATGTGGAGTATTTT. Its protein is CASSLGDRSGTDVEYF.

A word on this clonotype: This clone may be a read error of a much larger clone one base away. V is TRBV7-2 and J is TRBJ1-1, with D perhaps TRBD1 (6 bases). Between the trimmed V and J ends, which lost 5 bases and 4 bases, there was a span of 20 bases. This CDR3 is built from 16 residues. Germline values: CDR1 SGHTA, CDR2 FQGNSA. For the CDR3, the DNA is TGTGCCAGCAGCCCGAGACCGGGGGCGCAGCGCACTGAAGCTTTCTTT. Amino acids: CASSPRPGAQRTEAFF.

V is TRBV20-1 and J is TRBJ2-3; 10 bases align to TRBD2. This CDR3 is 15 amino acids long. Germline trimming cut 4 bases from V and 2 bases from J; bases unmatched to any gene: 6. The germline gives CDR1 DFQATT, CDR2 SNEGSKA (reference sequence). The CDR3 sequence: CSAMSGGANTDTQYF. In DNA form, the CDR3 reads TGCAGTGCTATGAGCGGGGGGGCCAACACAGATACGCAGTATTTT.

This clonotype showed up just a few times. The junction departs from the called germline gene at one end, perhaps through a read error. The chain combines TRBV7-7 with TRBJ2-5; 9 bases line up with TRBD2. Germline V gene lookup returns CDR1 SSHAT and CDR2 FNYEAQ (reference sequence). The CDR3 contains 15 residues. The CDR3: CASSLAGTSTGTQYF. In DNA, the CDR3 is TGTGCTAGCAGCTTAGCCGGGACTAGCACGGGGACCCAGTACTTC.

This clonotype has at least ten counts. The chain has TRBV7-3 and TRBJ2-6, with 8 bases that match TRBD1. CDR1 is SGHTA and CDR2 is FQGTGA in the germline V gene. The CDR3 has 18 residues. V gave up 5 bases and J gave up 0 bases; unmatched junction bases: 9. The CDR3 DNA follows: TGTGCCAGCAGCACGACAGGGGCGATCGTCTCTGGGGCCAACGTCCTGACTTTC. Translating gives CASSTTGAIVSGANVLTF.

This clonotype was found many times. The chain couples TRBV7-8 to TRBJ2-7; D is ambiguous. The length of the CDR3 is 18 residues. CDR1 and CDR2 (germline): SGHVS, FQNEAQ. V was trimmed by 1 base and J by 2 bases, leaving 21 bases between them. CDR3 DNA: TGTGCCAGCAGCTTAGTTGGGTCTCACCTCGCCAGGCCCTACGAGCAGTACTTC. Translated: CASSLVGSHLARPYEQYF.

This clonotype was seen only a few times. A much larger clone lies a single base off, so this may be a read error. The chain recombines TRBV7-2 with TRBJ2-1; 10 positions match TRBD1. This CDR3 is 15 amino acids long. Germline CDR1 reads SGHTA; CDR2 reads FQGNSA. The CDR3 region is CVSSQDRGAYNEQFF. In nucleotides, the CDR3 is TGTGTCAGCAGCCAGGACAGGGGGGCCTACAATGAGCAGTTCTTC.

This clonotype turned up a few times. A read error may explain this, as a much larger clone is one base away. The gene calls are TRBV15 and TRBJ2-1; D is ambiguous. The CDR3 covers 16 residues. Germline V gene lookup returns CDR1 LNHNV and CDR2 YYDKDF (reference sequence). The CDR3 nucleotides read TGTGCCACCGGCAGAGATTACGGCGGCGGATACAATGAGCAGTTCTTC. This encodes CATGRDYGGGYNEQFF.

CDR3 in DNA: TGTGCCTGGGGACAGGGGGCGAGTAGGCCTGAAGCTTTCTTT. Translating gives CAWGQGASRPEAFF. The V and J genes are TRBV30 and TRBJ1-1; 11 bases match TRBD1. The germline V gene has CDR1 GTSNPN and CDR2 SVGIG (reference sequence). After removal of 5 bases from V and 6 bases from J, the junction contained 8 bases not matched to a gene. This CDR3 spans 14 amino acids.

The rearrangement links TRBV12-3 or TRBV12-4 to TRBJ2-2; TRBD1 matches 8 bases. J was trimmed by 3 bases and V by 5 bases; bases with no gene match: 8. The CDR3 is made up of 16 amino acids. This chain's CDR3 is CASSLPGQEYTGELFF. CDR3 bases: TGTGCCAGCAGTCTTCCGGGACAGGAGTACACCGGGGAGCTGTTTTTT.

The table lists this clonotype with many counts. The CDR3, as DNA: TGTGCCAGCAGCCAAGGCACACCCCTCTATGGCTACACCTTC. Its protein product is CASSQGTPLYGYTF. This chain connects TRBV3-1 to TRBJ1-2; unclear D gene. The V end lost 1 base, the J end lost 4 bases, and 10 bases lay between the germline ends. CDR3 size: 14 residues. Germline CDR1 is LGHDT and CDR2 is YNNKEL (reference sequence).

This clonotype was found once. The CDR3 region is CASSLVMGALGYTF. CDR3 sequence (DNA): TGTGCCAGCAGCTTAGTGATGGGGGCGCTTGGCTACACCTTC. This chain joins TRBV7-9 and TRBJ1-2; D may be TRBD1 (6 bases). The CDR3 is made up of 14 amino acids. Germline CDR1 reads SEHNR; CDR2 reads FQNEAQ (reference sequence). The V and J ends lost 1 base and 7 bases respectively, with 13 bases between them.

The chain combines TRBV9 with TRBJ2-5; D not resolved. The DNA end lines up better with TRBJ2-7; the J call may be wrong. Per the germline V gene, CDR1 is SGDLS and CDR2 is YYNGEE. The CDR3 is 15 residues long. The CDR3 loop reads CASSVAYSKNDEQYF. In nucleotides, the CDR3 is TGTGCCAGCAGCGTAGCTTACAGCAAGAACGACGAGCAGTACTTC.

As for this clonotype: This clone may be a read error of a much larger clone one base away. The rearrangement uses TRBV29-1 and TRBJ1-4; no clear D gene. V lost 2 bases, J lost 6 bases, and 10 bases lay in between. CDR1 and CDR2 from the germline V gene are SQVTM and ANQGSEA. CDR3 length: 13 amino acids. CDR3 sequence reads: CSVEWADDEKLFF. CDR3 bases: TGCAGCGTTGAATGGGCAGATGATGAAAAACTGTTTTTT.

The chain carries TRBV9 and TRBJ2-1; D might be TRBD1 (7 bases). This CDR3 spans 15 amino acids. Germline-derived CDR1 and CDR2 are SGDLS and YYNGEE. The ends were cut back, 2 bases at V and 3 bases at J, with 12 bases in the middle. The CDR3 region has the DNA TGTGCCAGCAGCGTGGAGGGGGCCTACTACAATGAGCAGTTCTTC. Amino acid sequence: CASSVEGAYYNEQFF.

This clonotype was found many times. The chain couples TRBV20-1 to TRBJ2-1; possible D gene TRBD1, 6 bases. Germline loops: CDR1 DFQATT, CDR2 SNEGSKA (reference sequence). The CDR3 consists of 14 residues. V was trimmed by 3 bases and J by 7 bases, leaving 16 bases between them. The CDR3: CSARGRGVSNEQFF. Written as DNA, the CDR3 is TGCAGTGCTAGGGGCAGGGGTGTTTCAAATGAGCAGTTCTTC.

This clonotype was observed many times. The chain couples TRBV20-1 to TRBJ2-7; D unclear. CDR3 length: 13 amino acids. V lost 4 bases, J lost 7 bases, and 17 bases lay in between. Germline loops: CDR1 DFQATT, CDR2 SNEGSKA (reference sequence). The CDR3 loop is CSAKSTPLLEQYF. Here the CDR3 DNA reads TGCAGTGCTAAGAGTACCCCTTTACTAGAGCAGTACTTC.

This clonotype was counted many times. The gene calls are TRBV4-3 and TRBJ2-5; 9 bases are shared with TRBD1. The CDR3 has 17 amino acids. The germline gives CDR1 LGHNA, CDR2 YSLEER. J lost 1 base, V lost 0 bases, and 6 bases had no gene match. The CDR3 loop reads CASSQEGTGNFQETQYF. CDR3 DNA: TGCGCCAGCAGCCAAGAGGGGACAGGGAATTTCCAAGAGACCCAGTACTTC.